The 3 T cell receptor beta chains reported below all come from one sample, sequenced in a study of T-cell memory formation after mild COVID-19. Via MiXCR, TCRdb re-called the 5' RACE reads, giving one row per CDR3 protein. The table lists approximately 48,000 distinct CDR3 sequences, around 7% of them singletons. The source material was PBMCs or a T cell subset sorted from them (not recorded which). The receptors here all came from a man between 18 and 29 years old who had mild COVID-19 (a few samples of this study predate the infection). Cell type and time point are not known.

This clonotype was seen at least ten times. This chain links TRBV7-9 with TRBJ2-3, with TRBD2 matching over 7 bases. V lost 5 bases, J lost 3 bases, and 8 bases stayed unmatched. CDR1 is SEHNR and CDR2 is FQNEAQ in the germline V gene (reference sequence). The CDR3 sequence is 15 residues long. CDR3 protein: CASSQDGRQTDTQYF. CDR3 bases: TGTGCCAGCAGCCAAGACGGGAGGCAAACAGATACGCAGTATTTT.

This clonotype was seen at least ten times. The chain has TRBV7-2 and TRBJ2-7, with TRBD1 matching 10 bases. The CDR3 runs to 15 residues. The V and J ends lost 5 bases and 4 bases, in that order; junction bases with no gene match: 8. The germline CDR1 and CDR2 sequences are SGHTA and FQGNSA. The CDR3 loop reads CASSPAAGQGYEQYF. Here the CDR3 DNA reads TGTGCCAGCAGCCCCGCAGCGGGACAGGGGTACGAGCAGTACTTC.

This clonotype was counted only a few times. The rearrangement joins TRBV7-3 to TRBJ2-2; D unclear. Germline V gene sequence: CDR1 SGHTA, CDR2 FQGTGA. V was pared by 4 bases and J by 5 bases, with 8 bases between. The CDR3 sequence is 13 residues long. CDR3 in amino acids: CASSSQRTGELFF. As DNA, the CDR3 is TGTGCCAGCAGCTCACAGAGGACCGGGGAGCTGTTTTTT. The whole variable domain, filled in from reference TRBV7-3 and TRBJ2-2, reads GAGVSQTPSNKVTEKGKYVELRCDPISGHTALYWYRQSLGQGPEFLIYFQGTGAADDSGLPNDRFFAVRPEGSVSTLKIQRTERGDSAVYLCASSSQRTGELFFGEGSRLTVL.